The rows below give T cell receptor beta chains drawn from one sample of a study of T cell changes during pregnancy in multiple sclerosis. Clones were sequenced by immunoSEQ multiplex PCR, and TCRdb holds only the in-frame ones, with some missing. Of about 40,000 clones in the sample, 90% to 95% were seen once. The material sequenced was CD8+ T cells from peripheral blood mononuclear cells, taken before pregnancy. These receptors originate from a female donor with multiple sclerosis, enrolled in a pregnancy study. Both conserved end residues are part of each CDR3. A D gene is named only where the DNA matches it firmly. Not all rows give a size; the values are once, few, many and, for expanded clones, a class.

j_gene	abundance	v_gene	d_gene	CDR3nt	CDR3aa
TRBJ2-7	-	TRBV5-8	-	TGTGCCAGCAGCTTGGTGGCCAGTGCCTACGAGCAGTACTTC	CASSLVASAYEQYF
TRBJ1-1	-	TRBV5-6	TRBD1	TGTGCCAGCAGCCAAGGGACAGCTGAAGCTTTCTTT	CASSQGTAEAFF
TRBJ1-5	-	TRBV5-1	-	TGCGCCAGCAGCTTGTGGGGGGACAATCAGCCCCAGCATTTT	CASSLWGDNQPQHF
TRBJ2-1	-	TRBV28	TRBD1	TGTGCCAGCAGTTCCCTTGGACAGGGTCCCAACGCTGCCTACAATGAGCAGTTCTTC	CASSSLGQGPNAAYNEQFF
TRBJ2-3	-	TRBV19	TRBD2	TGTGCCAGTAGCTCACTAGCGGGAGTAGATACGCAGTATTTT	CASSSLAGVDTQYF
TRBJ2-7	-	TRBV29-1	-	TGCAGCGTTGGCCGAGTTGGAGTTATAAACGAGCAGTACTTC	CSVGRVGVINEQYF
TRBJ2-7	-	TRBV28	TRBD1	TGTGCCAGCAGTCACGGACAGGTCAGCTCCTACGAGCAGTACTTC	CASSHGQVSSYEQYF
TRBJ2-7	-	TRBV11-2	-	TGTGCCAGCAGCTTAGGGGCTCCCTACGAGCAGTACTTC	CASSLGAPYEQYF
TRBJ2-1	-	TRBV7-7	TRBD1	TGTGCTAGCACCCCCGGGACAGGGGGGTTTAATGAGCAGTTCTTC	CASTPGTGGFNEQFF
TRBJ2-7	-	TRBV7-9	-	TGTGCCAGCAGCCCAACAGGGTTCGAGCAGTACTTC	CASSPTGFEQYF
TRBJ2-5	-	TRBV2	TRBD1	TGTGCCAGCAGCGCGACAGGGGAGTCCCGGGAGACCCAGTACTTC	CASSATGESRETQYF
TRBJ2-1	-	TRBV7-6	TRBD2	TGTGCCAGCAGCACGGGACTAGGGTATCATGAGCAGTTCTTC	CASSTGLGYHEQFF
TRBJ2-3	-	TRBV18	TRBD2	TGTGCCAGCTCAGTTACTAGCGGGATGGCAGATACGCAGTATTTT	CASSVTSGMADTQYF
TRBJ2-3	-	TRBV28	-	TGTGCCAGCAGCTTCTCAGATACGCAGTATTTT	CASSFSDTQYF
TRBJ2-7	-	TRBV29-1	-	TGCAGCGTTGAAGAGGACAGACCCTACGAGCAGTACTTC	CSVEEDRPYEQYF
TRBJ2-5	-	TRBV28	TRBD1	TGTGCCAGCAGTTCCTCGACAGGGGGCGCGGAGACCCAGTACTTC	CASSSSTGGAETQYF
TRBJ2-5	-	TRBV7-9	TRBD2	TGTGCCAGCAGCTCCCCCGTAGCGGGAGGCCCCGGGGGAGAGACCCAGTACTTC	CASSSPVAGGPGGETQYF
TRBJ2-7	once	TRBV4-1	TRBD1	TGCGCCAGCAGCCAACTCGAAACCGGGACAGCCTACGAGCAGTACTTC	CASSQLETGTAYEQYF
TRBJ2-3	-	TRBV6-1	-	TGTGCCAGCAGTGAACCGGGAGGCACAGATACGCAGTATTTT	CASSEPGGTDTQYF
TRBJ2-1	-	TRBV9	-	TGTGCCAGCAGCGTTAGAGAGGGTAACAATGAGCAGTTCTTC	CASSVREGNNEQFF
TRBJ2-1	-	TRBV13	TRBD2	TGTGCCAGCAGCAACCGACTGGGAGGGCCAAATGAGCAGTTCTTC	CASSNRLGGPNEQFF
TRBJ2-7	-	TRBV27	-	TGTGCCAGCAGTACCGGACAGACCTACGAGCAGTACTTC	CASSTGQTYEQYF
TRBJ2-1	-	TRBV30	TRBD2	TGTGCCTGGGGGGGAGGGGACTACAATGAGCAGTTCTTC	CAWGGGDYNEQFF
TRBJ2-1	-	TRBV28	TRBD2	TGTGCCAGCACCCATGGGACTAGTGAAGCCAATGAGCAGTTCTTC	CASTHGTSEANEQFF
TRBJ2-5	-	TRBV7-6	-	TGTGCCAGCAGCTTAGCGTTTCGGGGGACGACCAATTTTGGGGGATGGGAGACCCAGTACTTC	CASSLAFRGTTNFGGWETQYF
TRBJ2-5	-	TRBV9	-	TGTGCCAGCAGCCCGGCCCGGGGTCCCCAGTACTTC	CASSPARGPQYF
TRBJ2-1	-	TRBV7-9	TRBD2	TGTGCCAGCAGCTTAGGTTGGGCGGGAGCAGGGAATGAGCAGTTCTTC	CASSLGWAGAGNEQFF
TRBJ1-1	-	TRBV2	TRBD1	TGTGCCAGCAGTCCCCCCGGGACAGGGGTGAACACTGAAGCTTTCTTT	CASSPPGTGVNTEAFF
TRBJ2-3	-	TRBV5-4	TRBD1	TGTGCCAGCAGCTTGGGGACAGGGGGAGATACGCAGTATTTT	CASSLGTGGDTQYF
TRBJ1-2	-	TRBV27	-	TGTGCCAGCAGTTTATCTCGGGGGTCCGTTGGCTACACCTTC	CASSLSRGSVGYTF
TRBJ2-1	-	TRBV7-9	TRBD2	TGTGCCAGCAGCTTAGCGCCCCTTGTTCTAGCGGGAGATGGTGAGCAGTTCTTC	CASSLAPLVLAGDGEQFF
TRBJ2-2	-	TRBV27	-	TGTGCCAGCGAGGATGCGGACACCGGGGAGCTGTTTTTT	CASEDADTGELFF
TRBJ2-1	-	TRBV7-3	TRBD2	TGTGCCAGCAGCTCCGTAGGGGCTAGCGGCTACAATGAGCAGTTCTTC	CASSSVGASGYNEQFF
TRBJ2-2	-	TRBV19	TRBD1	TGTGCCAGTAAGGGACAGGGGCACACCGGGGAGCTGTTTTTT	CASKGQGHTGELFF
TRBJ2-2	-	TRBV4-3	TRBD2	TGCGCCAGCAGCCAAGGGAGGACTAGCGGGAGTTGGCTCACCGGGGAGCTGTTTTTT	CASSQGRTSGSWLTGELFF
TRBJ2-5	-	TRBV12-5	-	TGTGCTAGTGGCTGGGACTTGCAAGAGACCCAGTACTTC	CASGWDLQETQYF
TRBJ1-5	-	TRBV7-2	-	TGTGCCAGCAGCTTAGTCCATGCAGCGGTCAATCAGCCCCAGCATTTT	CASSLVHAAVNQPQHF
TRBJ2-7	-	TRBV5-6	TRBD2	TGTGCCAGCAGCTCTAGCGGGAGGGAGATTTTCTCCGAGCAGTACTTC	CASSSSGREIFSEQYF
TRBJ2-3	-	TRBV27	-	TGTGCCAGCAGCCAACAGGGATTAGGGGATACGCAGTATTTT	CASSQQGLGDTQYF
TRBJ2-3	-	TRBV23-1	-	TGCGCCAGCCCAGAAACGCCGGCAGGGGCTTTCACAGATACGCAGTATTTT	CASPETPAGAFTDTQYF
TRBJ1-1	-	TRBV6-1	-	TGTGCCAGCAGTGACCGGACAGTTGGGAACACTGAAGCTTTCTTT	CASSDRTVGNTEAFF
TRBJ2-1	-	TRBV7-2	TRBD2	TGTGCCAGCAGCCCTTCGGGGGGGTCAGTCGAGCAGTTCTTC	CASSPSGGSVEQFF
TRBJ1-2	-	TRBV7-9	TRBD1	TGTGCCAGCAGCTCCCTCCCGACAGGGAACTATGGCTACACCTTC	CASSSLPTGNYGYTF
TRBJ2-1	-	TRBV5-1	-	TGCGCCAGCAGCTTTAATAGGGGGAAGGTTTTCCTTAATGAGCAGTTCTTC	CASSFNRGKVFLNEQFF
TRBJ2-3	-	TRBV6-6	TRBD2	TGTGCCAGCAGCCGACTAGCGGGAGATGTAGATACGCAGTATTTT	CASSRLAGDVDTQYF
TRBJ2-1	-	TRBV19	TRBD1	TGTGCCAGTAGTTCACGGACAGGGCACAATGAGCAGTTCTTC	CASSSRTGHNEQFF
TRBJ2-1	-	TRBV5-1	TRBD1	TGCGCCAGCAGCTTGGCTGTGCGAGGGGGCACCTACAATGAGCAGTTCTTC	CASSLAVRGGTYNEQFF
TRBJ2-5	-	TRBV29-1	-	TGCAGCGTTGAAAGACAGCAAGAGACCCAGTACTTC	CSVERQQETQYF
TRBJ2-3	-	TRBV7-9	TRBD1	TGTGCCAGCAGCGCGTCGGGACAGGCGGATTATACGCAGTATTTT	CASSASGQADYTQYF
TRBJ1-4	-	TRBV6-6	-	TGTGCCAGCAGTTTCTCCGGGTCTAATGAAAAACTGTTTTTT	CASSFSGSNEKLFF
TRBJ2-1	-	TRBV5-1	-	TGCGCCAGCGGGGAAATTGGAGGGGCATACAATGAGCAGTTCTTC	CASGEIGGAYNEQFF